This T cell receptor (beta chain) was found in a study of T cells in narcolepsy. Study-level information: Patients with NT1 or NT2 and healthy control donors were enrolled. Study results and limitations: Healthy controls reportedly lacked the autoreactive clonotypes serially found in patients' blood. HCRT-specific and TRIB2-specific autoreactive clonotypes appeared among same-patient CSF and blood CD4+ clonotypes. In some patient and control memory CD4+ samples, autoreactive clones were absent.

As to this clone: Its antigen is unidentified.

This CDR3 has 15 amino acids. The germline gives CDR1 MNHGY, CDR2 SVAAGI. V shed 7 bases, J shed 2 bases, and the junction held 5 bases outside the gene matches. The table came from immunoSEQ multiplex PCR; TCRdb's copy has only in-frame clones and leaves some out. In the table there are roughly 15,000 clones, 65% to 90% of which are singletons. The chain links TRBV6-9 to TRBJ2-2, with 9 bases aligning to TRBD2. The receptor comes from a human donor in good health. Sequenced input: memory (CD45RA-) CD4+ T cells from blood. CDR3 sequence: CASTETSGNTGELFF. The CDR3 DNA follows: TGTGCCAGCACCGAGACTAGCGGAAACACCGGGGAGCTGTTTTTT.